Shown below are 30 T cell receptor beta chains from a single sample sequenced in a study of graft-versus-host responses after intestinal transplantation. Generated by immunoSEQ multiplex PCR, the TCRdb table keeps only in-frame clones and is missing some. The table shows some 24,000 clones, with almost 40% occurring only once. The input for sequencing was alloreactive CD4+ T cells from a mixed lymphocyte reaction culture, taken before intestinal transplant. The subset is: CFSE-low proliferating T cells sorted from approximately 6-day pre-transplant mixed lymphocyte reaction (GvH or HvG direction). These receptor sequences come from a human patient who received an intestinal transplant.

This clone has a handful of counts. The chain joins TRBV4-1 to TRBJ1-2, with 9 bases aligning to TRBD1. The CDR3 covers 15 residues. V shed 4 bases and J 0 bases; nucleotides not matched to a gene: 3. CDR1 is MGHRA, CDR2 YSYEKL, per germline. Written as DNA, the CDR3 is TGCGCCAGCAGCCGGACAGGGGAACCTAACTATGGCTACACCTTC. Protein: CASSRTGEPNYGYTF.

This sequence joins TRBV5-8 and TRBJ2-1; TRBD2 is a possible D gene (6 bases). The CDR3 totals 16 residues. Germline V gives CDR1 SGHTS, CDR2 YDEGEE. V lost 5 bases and J 8 bases, leaving 23 bases between the germline ends. DNA of the CDR3: TGTGCCAGCAGGCATACCGGGACTCCAAGAAAAGATGAGCAGTTCTTC. Translation gives CASRHTGTPRKDEQFF.

This clone was seen a handful of times. This chain joins TRBV5-1 and TRBJ2-5, with TRBD2 matching over 7 bases. CDR1 and CDR2 from the germline V gene are SGHRS and YFSETQ. The V segment lost 3 bases and the J segment 5 bases; nucleotides outside the gene matches: 7. The CDR3 runs 14 residues. In DNA, the CDR3 is TGCGCCAGCAGCTCGACTAGCACCGCGGAGACCCAGTACTTC. Translation: CASSSTSTAETQYF.

The chain couples TRBV27 to TRBJ2-2, with D possibly TRBD1 on 6 matching bases. Germline lookup yields CDR1 MNHEY and CDR2 SMNVEV (reference sequence). V lost 7 bases and J lost 3, with 6 bases in between. The CDR3 runs to 12 residues. CDR3 nucleotide sequence: TGTGCCAGCACAGGGGACACCGGGGAGCTGTTTTTT. Translated: CASTGDTGELFF.

The J gene is TRBJ2-7, the V gene TRBV5-6; 7 bases agree with TRBD1. The germline V gene has CDR1 SGHDT and CDR2 YYEEEE. The V gene end was trimmed by 4 bases and the J gene end by 4 bases; junction bases not matched to a gene: 5. The CDR3 length is 13 residues. The CDR3 nucleotides are TGTGCCAGCAGCCTGGGACAGAGATACGAGCAGTACTTC. It yields the protein CASSLGQRYEQYF.

V gene TRBV2 combines with J gene TRBJ1-4; weak D call: TRBD1 (6 bases). The CDR3 covers 17 residues. V lost 7 bases, J lost 2 bases, and 20 bases lay in between. Per germline, CDR1 SNHLY and CDR2 FYNNEI. This CDR3 reads CASKSQGGFATNEKLFF. The DNA for the CDR3 is TGTGCCAGCAAGTCTCAAGGGGGTTTTGCGACTAATGAAAAACTGTTTTTT.

The chain links TRBV5-4 to TRBJ2-2, with 12 bases identical to TRBD2. Trimming at V came to 0 bases and at J to 5 bases, leaving 2 bases not matched to a gene. The CDR3 contains 16 residues. Germline CDR1 reads SGHNT; CDR2 reads YYREEE (reference sequence). CDR3 DNA sequence: TGTGCCAGCAGCTTGGGGGGACTAGCGGGTACCGGGGAGCTGTTTTTT. Amino acid sequence: CASSLGGLAGTGELFF.

The V gene is TRBV19, the J gene TRBJ2-7, with TRBD1 matching 10 bases. This CDR3 comprises 14 residues. Germline CDR1 reads LNHDA; CDR2 reads SQIVND (reference sequence). V was clipped by 5 bases and J by 4 bases; unmatched bases: 5. CDR3 sequence reads: CASSPGQGKYEQYF. The CDR3 DNA sequence: TGTGCCAGTAGTCCGGGACAGGGGAAATACGAGCAGTACTTC.

The rearrangement uses TRBV18 and TRBJ1-4, with D maybe TRBD1 (6 bases). Germline values: CDR1 KGHSH, CDR2 LQKENI. V was cut by 3 bases and J by 7 bases, with 15 bases left in between. The CDR3 covers 15 residues. CDR3 coding DNA: TGTGCCAGCTCACCCTTCGAGGGGGGGAGTGAAAAACTGTTTTTT. It specifies CASSPFEGGSEKLFF.

This clone has just a few counts. The CDR3 nucleotides are TGTGCCAGCAGCTTAGGGGTGCGGGGGGGCCTTAATGAGCAGTTCTTC. Encoded protein: CASSLGVRGGLNEQFF. The chain employs TRBV7-6 and TRBJ2-1; 9 bases fit TRBD2. The CDR3 length is 16 residues. The germline CDR1 and CDR2 sequences are SGHVS and FNYEAQ. J was trimmed by 7 bases and V by 1 base; bases with no gene match: 8.

The chain couples TRBV7-2 to TRBJ2-7; weak D call: TRBD2 (6 bases). The CDR3 totals 15 residues. The V gene lost 2 bases and the J gene lost 0 bases, with 11 bases spanning the gap. Germline V gene data show CDR1 as SGHTA and CDR2 as FQGNSA. Written as DNA, the CDR3 is TGTGCCAGCAGCTTACGGGGGACTGCCTCCTACGAGCAGTACTTC. Amino acid sequence: CASSLRGTASYEQYF. The full variable domain, rest sourced from reference TRBV7-2 and TRBJ2-7, is GAGVSQSPSNKVTEKGKDVELRCDPISGHTALYWYRQSLGQGLEFLIYFQGNSAPDKSGLPSDRFSAERTGGSVSTLTIQRTQQEDSAVYLCASSLRGTASYEQYFGPGTRLTVT.

V and J are TRBV29-1 and TRBJ2-3, with TRBD1 as a possible D gene (5 bases). The CDR3 runs 15 residues. Germline CDR1 SQVTM, CDR2 ANQGSEA. Deletions cut 7 bases from V and 3 bases from J, with 20 bases between. CDR3 region: CSAVGAAHTTDTQYF. The DNA of the CDR3 is TGCAGCGCGGTTGGGGCGGCCCACACGACAGATACGCAGTATTTT.

Only a few counts were recorded for this clone. The rearrangement uses TRBV4-2 and TRBJ1-2, with TRBD1 identical over 7 bases. The V segment lost 2 bases and the J segment 4 bases; nucleotides outside the gene matches: 4. Germline V gives CDR1 LGHNA, CDR2 YNFKEQ. This CDR3 region has 14 residues. CDR3 region: CASSQSRGPYGYTF. The CDR3 nucleotides are TGTGCCAGCAGCCAATCAAGGGGGCCCTATGGCTACACCTTC.

This clone was recorded a few times. J is TRBJ1-5 and V is TRBV6-5, with D perhaps TRBD1 (5 bases). Trimming cost V 10 bases and J 3 bases, with 13 bases left between them. Germline assignment: CDR1 MNHEY and CDR2 SVGAGI. CDR3 length: 13 amino acids. CDR3 in DNA: TGTGCCACGCGCAGCGGGGCCAATCAGCCCCAGCATTTT. Translation: CATRSGANQPQHF.

The chain couples TRBV30 to TRBJ2-1, with 10 bases matching TRBD1. This CDR3 has 15 amino acids. V shed 3 bases and J 3 bases; nucleotides not matched to a gene: 5. CDR1 GTSNPN and CDR2 SVGIG come from the germline V gene (reference sequence). The CDR3: CAWRRGDRGYNEQFF. The CDR3 DNA sequence: TGTGCCTGGAGACGGGGGGACAGGGGCTACAATGAGCAGTTCTTC.

The J gene is TRBJ2-3, the V gene TRBV11-2; tentatively, D is TRBD1 (5 bases). Deletions cut 0 bases from V and 2 bases from J, with 9 bases between. CDR1 and CDR2 (germline): SGHAT, FQNNGV. The CDR3 length is 15 residues. CDR3 residues: CASSLDGAATDTQYF. DNA for the CDR3: TGTGCCAGCAGCTTAGATGGGGCTGCCACAGATACGCAGTATTTT.

The J gene is TRBJ1-5, the V gene TRBV16; D not resolved. From germline, CDR1 is KGHSY and CDR2 FQNENV. The V end lost 1 base, the J end lost 0 bases, and 16 bases lay between the germline ends. The CDR3 extends over 18 amino acids. Written as DNA, the CDR3 is TGTGCCAGCAGCCAATTAGAGGGCAGGAGATATAGCAATCAGCCCCAGCATTTT. Amino acids: CASSQLEGRRYSNQPQHF. The full variable domain, rest sourced from reference TRBV16 and TRBJ1-5, is GEEVAQTPKHLVRGEGQKAKLYCAPIKGHSYVFWYQQVLKNEFKFLISFQNENVFDETGMPKERFSAKCLPNSPCSLEIQATKLEDSAVYFCASSQLEGRRYSNQPQHFGDGTRLSIL.

V is TRBV5-4 and J is TRBJ2-7; no clear D. CDR1 is SGHNT and CDR2 is YYREEE in the germline V gene (reference sequence). CDR3 length: 15 residues. V was clipped by 0 bases and J by 0 bases, with 10 bases between them. In nucleotides, the CDR3 is TGTGCCAGCAGCTTGGCCCCCGACATCTCCTACGAGCAGTACTTC. It specifies CASSLAPDISYEQYF. Looking up the rest from reference TRBV5-4 and TRBJ2-7 gives the full variable domain: ETGVTQSPTHLIKTRGQQVTLRCSSQSGHNTVSWYQQALGQGPQFIFQYYREEENGRGNFPPRFSGLQFPNYSSELNVNALELDDSALYLCASSLAPDISYEQYFGPGTRLTVT.

The CDR3 DNA follows: TGCAGCGTTGCCTTGACTGGAAACTATGGCTACACCTTC. Its translation is CSVALTGNYGYTF. This chain links TRBV29-1 with TRBJ1-2; D gene ambiguous. The CDR3 totals 13 residues. The germline CDR1 and CDR2 sequences are SQVTM and ANQGSEA. The ends were cut back, 4 bases at V and 2 bases at J, with 11 bases in the middle.

The V call is TRBV11-3, the J call TRBJ1-6, with D unresolved. The CDR3 runs 12 residues. V lost 5 bases and J 12 bases, leaving 11 bases between the germline ends. Per the germline V gene, CDR1 is SGHNT and CDR2 is YENEEA. The CDR3 nucleotides are TGTGCCAGCAGCGCCGAGAATATACCCCTCCACTTT. Translated, it gives CASSAENIPLHF.

The chain carries TRBV5-1 and TRBJ2-1; 7 bases match TRBD1. The length of the CDR3 is 13 residues. With V trimmed by 1 base and J by 10 bases, 5 bases remained unmatched. Germline values: CDR1 SGHRS, CDR2 YFSETQ. Here the CDR3 DNA reads TGCGCCAGCAGCTTGTTAGGGGGACAGGAGCAGTTCTTC. Its protein is CASSLLGGQEQFF.

This clone was recorded only once. The rearrangement uses TRBV21-1 and TRBJ1-1; the D call of TRBD1 is as the table states it, not checked on the DNA. TRBV21-1 is assigned pseudogene status. The CDR3 is made up of 15 amino acids. CDR3 sequence: CASSAHRVENTEAFF. Here the CDR3 DNA reads TGTGCCAGCAGCGCGCACAGGGTCGAGAACACTGAAGCTTTCTTT.

The rearrangement uses TRBV5-6 and TRBJ2-7; D gene uncertain. Germline V lookup: CDR1 SGHDT, CDR2 YYEEEE. The CDR3 sequence is 11 residues long. V was trimmed by 3 bases and J by 7 bases, leaving 8 bases between them. CDR3 protein: CASSYLFEQYF. CDR3 nucleotides: TGTGCCAGCAGCTACTTATTTGAGCAGTACTTC.

The chain recombines TRBV19 with TRBJ2-7; a weak D match, TRBD2 (5 bases). Germline V gene lookup returns CDR1 LNHDA and CDR2 SQIVND (reference sequence). This CDR3 region has 13 residues. Trimming left V 4 bases short and J 6 bases short, with 13 bases between. CDR3 nucleotides: TGTGCCAGTAGTAAAGGCCTCCGGGGCGAGCAGTACTTC. Protein product: CASSKGLRGEQYF.

The chain has TRBV9 and TRBJ1-2; the D gene is possibly TRBD1 (5 bases). V lost 4 bases and J 4 bases, leaving 17 bases between the germline ends. This CDR3 spans 15 amino acids. Germline loops: CDR1 SGDLS, CDR2 YYNGEE. CDR3 sequence reads: CASSPRGGTPYGYTF. The DNA of the CDR3 is TGTGCCAGCAGCCCACGGGGGGGAACTCCCTATGGCTACACCTTC.

This clone appeared a few times. The J gene is TRBJ1-4, the V gene TRBV19, with 7 nucleotides matching TRBD1. Germline V gene data show CDR1 as LNHDA and CDR2 as SQIVND (reference sequence). This CDR3 contains 14 residues. Germline trimming cut 6 bases from V and 7 bases from J; bases unmatched to any gene: 8. The CDR3 is CASRRTGGSEKLFF. The CDR3 nucleotides are TGTGCCAGTAGGCGGACAGGTGGTTCTGAAAAACTGTTTTTT.

A single count supports this clone. The genes are TRBV7-3 and TRBJ1-2; TRBD1 matches at 7 bases. The CDR3 is 15 amino acids. With V trimmed by 5 bases and J by 4 bases, 10 bases remained unmatched. The germline gives CDR1 SGHTA, CDR2 FQGTGA. The CDR3 coding sequence is TGTGCCAGCAGCGCAAACACGGGACAGACCTATGGCTACACCTTC. Translating gives CASSANTGQTYGYTF.

This clone was found a few times. V and J are TRBV11-2 and TRBJ2-3; D unclear. Germline V gives CDR1 SGHAT, CDR2 FQNNGV. The CDR3 is 15 residues long. The ends were cut back, 0 bases at V and 0 bases at J, with 7 bases in the middle. The chain's CDR3 is CASSLDRVSTDTQYF. The CDR3 DNA reads as TGTGCCAGCAGCTTAGATAGAGTAAGCACAGATACGCAGTATTTT.

This chain uses TRBV30 with TRBJ1-5; D perhaps matches TRBD1 (6 bases). In germline, CDR1 is GTSNPN, CDR2 SVGIG (reference sequence). CDR3 length: 13 residues. Trimming left V 1 base short and J 2 bases short, with 6 bases between. The CDR3 sequence: CAWSGQGNQPQHF. The CDR3 bases are TGTGCCTGGAGTGGACAGGGCAATCAGCCCCAGCATTTT.

This rearrangement joins TRBV5-6 to TRBJ1-2, with 8 nucleotides matching TRBD1. Trimming removed 0 bases from V and 3 bases from J; junction bases left unmatched: 10. CDR1 and CDR2 from the germline V gene are SGHDT and YYEEEE. The CDR3 runs 17 residues. Here the CDR3 reads CASSLDRGWWYDYGYTF. The CDR3 DNA follows: TGTGCCAGCAGCTTGGACAGGGGGTGGTGGTATGACTATGGCTACACCTTC.